This T cell receptor beta chain was captured by sequencing in a study of human T cells and chemical hapten exposure (dated by TCRdb to the early 2020s). Study-wide context: For sensitization, 2% DPC in acetone was applied to a roughly 2 cm by roughly 2 cm area of upper inner arm skin. Weekly therapeutic DPC doses were additionally applied to the scalp of patients throughout the approximately 25-week study period. Patch testing was performed on the upper back with Finn chambers containing 0.01% DPC, and the patch tests were scored after 6 days according to International Contact Dermatitis Research Group standards. Alopecia areata with under or over 50% scalp involvement, alopecia totalis and alopecia universalis were represented in the patient cohort, which was mostly female. Libraries were pooled for sequencing, and per-sample TCR yields varied mainly because of small differences in library volumes within the pool. This study followed changes in the peripheral blood TCR repertoire in vivo during primary and secondary sensitization of alopecia patients to the hapten diphenylcyclopropenone (DPC). Blood samples were taken from patients before sensitization (week 0) and at 2, 6 and about 24 weeks after DPC sensitization. Blood for TCR sequencing was provided by twenty-nine alopecia patients at one to four time points (pre-sensitization, 2, 6 and 24 weeks). The paper as a whole reports these results and caveats: The number of PT1 expanded TCRs positively correlated with patch test score, significant at thresholds 8, 16 and 32 but not 4. Repeated subsampling changed both the strength of the expansion versus patch-test correlation and the threshold at which the correlation became significant. Because all patients had alopecia, a presumed autoimmune disease, the immune response of the patients might differ from that of healthy individuals. DPC sensitization did not change how many TCRs were above 1 in 1000 frequency, and no evidence was found of alterations in global repertoire structure. Expanded TCRs formed significantly more large CDR3 similarity clusters than pre-sensitization or healthy control sets, consistent with antigen-driven responses.

This specimen's time point label, per the study, means: pre-sensitization, week 0. The treatment or condition label, as the study defines it: therapeutic diphenylcyclopropenone sensitization with weekly scalp DPC. Blood at each patch-test visit was drawn before the patch test was applied. Eligible patients were aged 18 to 70, diagnosed with alopecia, deemed suitable for DPC therapy, and excluded if pregnant. Total RNA was extracted from unfractionated whole blood collected in Tempus Blood RNA tubes. This clonotype was observed a handful of times. The antigen it recognizes is unknown. No base quality information exists; no much larger clone differs at one position. The protocol used for the library was RACE. TCRdb records NextSeq 500 as the sequencer. During library preparation, unique molecular identifiers were attached to individual cDNA molecules so that TCRs could be counted quantitatively and reproducibly. For every blood RNA sample, sequencing covered both the TCR alpha and TCR beta chains. The original methods were these. The median number of TCRs per sample was over 95,000, ranging from about 20,000 to 690,600. V, J and CDR3 annotation of the TCR reads was performed with the Decombinator software suite. To make PS versus PT1 abundance plots, every sample was subsampled to the same number of TCRs (28,000). Expanded TCRs were defined as absent before sensitization and observed at least eight times at the 2-week time point. Through fastp at Q25 and MiXCR, TCRdb rebuilt clones from the public reads, retaining in-frame beta chains. CDR3 protein duplicates are merged, each entry listing the most common genes and DNA. The V and J calls come from TCRdb's annotation, not from the publication. The sample table contains some 300,000 distinct CDR3 sequences; only one count was recorded for 4.5% to 5.5% of them. In total, the top ten clones hold about 8.2% of the sample.

Deletion took 5 bases off V and 7 bases off J, with a span of 11 bases between the germline ends. The CDR3 holds 12 amino acids from the cysteine to the phenylalanine. The sequence is cut down to CDR3 DNA, 36 bases in frame from base 1. The germline V gene gives CDR1 as SGHTA and CDR2 as FQGNSA. The sequence links TRBV7-2 to TRBJ2-5, with the D segment identity uncertain. Here the sequenced sample was whole blood, taken in connection with sensitization to the hapten diphenylcyclopropenone (DPC). This TCR was recovered from a woman between 18 and 29 years old with alopecia areata. Some clones in this sample may be carry-over from other donors' samples. The DNA reads as follows: TGTGCCAGCAGCCAATATTCCGGGACCCAGTACTTC. The translation is CASSQYSGTQYF.